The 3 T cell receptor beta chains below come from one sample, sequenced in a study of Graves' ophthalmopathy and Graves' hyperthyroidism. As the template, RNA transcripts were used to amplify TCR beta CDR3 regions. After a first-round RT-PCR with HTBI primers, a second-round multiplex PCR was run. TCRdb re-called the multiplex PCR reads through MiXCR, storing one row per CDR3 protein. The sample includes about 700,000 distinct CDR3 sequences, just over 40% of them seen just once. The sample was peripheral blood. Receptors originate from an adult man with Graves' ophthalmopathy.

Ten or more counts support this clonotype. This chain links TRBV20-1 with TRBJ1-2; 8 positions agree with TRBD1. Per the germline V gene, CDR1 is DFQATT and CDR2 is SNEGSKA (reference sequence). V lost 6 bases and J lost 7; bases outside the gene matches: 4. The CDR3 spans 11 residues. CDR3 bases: TGCAGTGCGAGGACAGGGAGTGGCTACACCTTC. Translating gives CSARTGSGYTF.

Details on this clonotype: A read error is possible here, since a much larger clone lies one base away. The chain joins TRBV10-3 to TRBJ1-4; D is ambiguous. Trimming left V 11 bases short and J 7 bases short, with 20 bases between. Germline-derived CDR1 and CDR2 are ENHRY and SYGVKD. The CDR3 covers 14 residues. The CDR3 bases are TGTGCCGGCAGTTACTCGGAGCATGTTGAAAAACTGTTTTTT. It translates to CAGSYSEHVEKLFF.

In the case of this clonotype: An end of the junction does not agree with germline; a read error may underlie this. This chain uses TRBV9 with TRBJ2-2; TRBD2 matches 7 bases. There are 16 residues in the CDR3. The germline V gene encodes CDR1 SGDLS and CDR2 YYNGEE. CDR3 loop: CAGSVAGSANTGELFF. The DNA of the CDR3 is TGTGCCGGCAGCGTAGCGGGTTCGGCAAACACCGGGGAGCTGTTTTTT.